These 12 T cell receptor beta chains share one sample of origin, sequenced in a study of cytomegalovirus exposure and HLA in healthy donors (dated by TCRdb to about 2017). Receptor libraries were prepared by the immunoSEQ multiplex PCR assay. The multiplex PCR relied on a mix of 60 forward primers for TCR Vbeta segments and 13 reverse primers for TCR Jbeta segments. The source is immuneACCESS, and TCRdb retained only in-frame sequences with V and J called. Part of the clones is not carried over; for the studies checked, unresolved V genes explain less than half of this, and the remainder is unexplained. A total of more than 85,000 clones appear in this sample, about three quarters of them only once. Roughly 5.7% of the sample is held by the ten biggest clonotypes. Sequences were obtained from PBMCs. These TCRs come from a male donor in good health and CMV-seronegative.

This chain uses TRBV7-2 with TRBJ1-6; D possibly corresponds to TRBD1 (6 bases). Per germline, CDR1 SGHTA and CDR2 FQGNSA. The CDR3 extends over 14 amino acids. The germline V and J ends were trimmed by 3 bases and 8 bases, with 11 bases remaining between them. For the CDR3, the DNA is TGTGCCAGCAGCTTTAATCCAGGGGATTCACCCCTCCACTTT. The encoded protein is CASSFNPGDSPLHF.

This clone was picked up many times. The chain links TRBV11-2 to TRBJ2-7; D might be TRBD2 (5 bases). Germline assignment: CDR1 SGHAT and CDR2 FQNNGV. With 4 bases removed from V and 4 bases from J, the gap between germline ends came to 26 bases. The CDR3 extends over 18 amino acids. CDR3 in DNA: TGTGCCAGCAGCTCTCCCCAGAGGGCAGACCTTTTAATTTACGAGCAGTACTTC. Its protein is CASSSPQRADLLIYEQYF.

The rearrangement links TRBV4-2 to TRBJ1-3; 10 bases are shared with TRBD1. Germline assignment: CDR1 LGHNA and CDR2 YNFKEQ. The CDR3 contains 16 residues. V lost 0 bases, J lost 5 bases, and 4 bases stayed unmatched. The CDR3 region is CASSQEDRGPRNTIYF. CDR3 bases: TGTGCCAGCAGCCAAGAAGACAGGGGGCCGAGAAACACCATATATTTT.

This clone was seen a handful of times. CDR3 residues: CASSQGRTNTEAFF. CDR3 nucleotide sequence: TGCGCCAGCAGCCAAGGTCGCACTAACACTGAAGCTTTCTTT. This chain uses TRBV4-3 with TRBJ1-1; D is uncertain. There are 14 residues in the CDR3. Germline CDR1 and CDR2: LGHNA and YSLEER. V lost 1 base and J 2 bases, leaving 8 bases between the germline ends.

This sequence joins TRBV2 and TRBJ2-7; TRBD1 agrees at 11 bases. This CDR3 has 15 amino acids. With 7 bases clipped from V and 1 base from J, the junction kept 6 bases outside the gene matches. Germline V CDR1 and CDR2: SNHLY, FYNNEI. The CDR3 region is CASTQGTGGSYEQYF. The CDR3 nucleotides are TGTGCCAGCACACAAGGGACAGGGGGATCCTACGAGCAGTACTTC.

The chain uses TRBV7-9 and TRBJ1-1; 7 nucleotides align to TRBD1. Germline-derived CDR1 and CDR2 are SEHNR and FQNEAQ (reference sequence). J was trimmed by 6 bases and V by 10 bases; bases with no gene match: 8. The CDR3 has 12 residues. The CDR3 here is CATDRAGAEAFF. Here the CDR3 DNA reads TGTGCCACCGACAGGGCTGGAGCTGAAGCTTTCTTT.

The CDR3 region has the DNA TGTGCCAGCAGCCAAGTTAAATATGCGGGACAGTCAATGTCGGGGGAAAAACTGTTTTTT. Translating it yields CASSQVKYAGQSMSGEKLFF. V is TRBV4-2 and J is TRBJ1-4; 7 bases agree with TRBD1. CDR3 length equals 20 residues. CDR1 is LGHNA, CDR2 YNFKEQ, per germline. Unmatched junction bases numbered 22, after V lost 1 base and J lost 8 bases.

This clone was observed once. V is TRBV7-8 and J is TRBJ2-7; D uncertain. The CDR3 is made up of 15 amino acids. V was shortened by 0 bases and J by 5 bases, with 14 bases between the two germline ends. CDR1 and CDR2 (germline): SGHVS, FQNEAQ. CDR3 protein: CASSLAMGPVHEQYF. The CDR3 nucleotides are TGTGCCAGCAGCTTAGCGATGGGCCCCGTCCACGAGCAGTACTTC.

A single count supports this clone. The rearrangement links TRBV14 to TRBJ1-2, with D possibly TRBD1 on 5 matching bases. Deletions cut 5 bases from V and 3 bases from J, with 13 bases between. Germline values: CDR1 SGHDN, CDR2 FVKESK. The CDR3 covers 14 residues. CDR3 in amino acids: CASSLSTAYYGYTF. The CDR3 DNA sequence: TGTGCCAGCAGCTTATCGACAGCGTACTATGGCTACACCTTC.

This clone was seen a few times. The chain carries TRBV4-3 and TRBJ2-6; 8 nucleotides line up with TRBD1. This CDR3 is 16 amino acids long. Trimming at V came to 5 bases and at J to 4 bases, leaving 7 bases not matched to a gene. Germline CDR1 reads LGHNA; CDR2 reads YSLEER. The CDR3 region is CASSYSQGEGANVLTF. CDR3 DNA sequence: TGCGCCAGCAGCTACTCACAGGGGGAAGGGGCCAACGTCCTGACTTTC.

This clone came up a few times. The chain recombines TRBV7-2 with TRBJ1-1, with 8 bases aligning to TRBD1. Germline trimming cut 2 bases from V and 10 bases from J; bases unmatched to any gene: 6. This CDR3 has 13 amino acids. Germline loops: CDR1 SGHTA, CDR2 FQGNSA. The CDR3 sequence: CASSLSPDRGAFF. CDR3 nucleotides: TGTGCCAGCAGCTTAAGTCCCGACAGGGGAGCTTTCTTT.

This chain joins TRBV27 and TRBJ1-2, with D unclear. This CDR3 is 13 amino acids long. The ends were cut back, 4 bases at V and 7 bases at J, with 13 bases in the middle. Per the germline V gene, CDR1 is MNHEY and CDR2 is SMNVEV (reference sequence). The DNA of the CDR3 is TGTGCCAGCAGTTACGAGGGCTGGGCTGGCTACACCTTC. Its protein is CASSYEGWAGYTF.